A single sample is the source of the 29 T cell receptor beta chains below, sequenced in a study of OX40 agonist ivuxolimab in advanced cancers. TCRdb keeps only in-frame clones here, not all; method: immunoSEQ multiplex PCR. This sample has approximately 120,000 clones; 80% to 95% occur once, and the top ten carry 0.81%. The sequences come from CD4+ or CD8+ T cells sorted from blood, collected in a trial of the OX40 agonist ivuxolimab. The source of these receptors is an adult with an advanced solid tumor such as melanoma, head and neck, liver or kidney cancer.

The chain is built from TRBV27 and TRBJ2-1; 12 bases align to TRBD2. The CDR3 is 17 residues long. With 0 bases clipped from V and 10 bases from J, the junction kept 10 bases outside the gene matches. Germline CDR1 reads MNHEY; CDR2 reads SMNVEV (reference sequence). DNA of the CDR3: TGTGCCAGCAGTTTATCGACCCGGACTAGCGGGAAAAGCGAGCAGTTCTTC. Amino acids: CASSLSTRTSGKSEQFF.

The gene calls are TRBV23-1 and TRBJ1-6, with 10 bases that match TRBD1. TRBV23-1 falls under the ORF class, with uncertain function. The CDR3 has 17 amino acids. Unmatched junction bases numbered 12, after V lost 4 bases and J lost 9 bases. CDR3 amino acids: CASSPRDRGLSGSPLHF. Written as DNA, the CDR3 is TGCGCCAGCAGTCCTCGGGACAGGGGTTTGAGTGGTTCACCCCTCCACTTT.

The gene calls are TRBV19 and TRBJ2-4; a possible D gene is TRBD2 (6 bases). From germline, CDR1 is LNHDA and CDR2 SQIVND (reference sequence). V was clipped by 9 bases and J by 0 bases, with 15 bases between them. The CDR3 is 15 amino acids. CDR3 amino acids: CASRDHGGAKNIQYF. The CDR3 nucleotides are TGTGCCAGCCGAGATCACGGGGGAGCCAAAAACATTCAGTACTTC.

V usage is TRBV5-4 and J usage is TRBJ2-7; 7 nucleotides match TRBD2. Germline V lookup: CDR1 SGHNT, CDR2 YYREEE (reference sequence). The V and J ends lost 4 bases and 4 bases, in that order; junction bases with no gene match: 5. The length of the CDR3 is 13 residues. DNA for the CDR3: TGTGCCAGCAGCAGTGGGGGGGGATACGAGCAGTACTTC. Translated: CASSSGGGYEQYF.

This chain's CDR3 is CASSPGQERVHEQYF. For the CDR3, the DNA is TGTGCCAGCAGCCCAGGACAGGAGCGTGTACACGAGCAGTACTTC. The rearrangement joins TRBV6-6 to TRBJ2-7, with 7 bases aligning to TRBD1. Germline trimming cut 6 bases from V and 5 bases from J; bases unmatched to any gene: 13. CDR3 length equals 15 residues. Per germline, CDR1 MNHNY and CDR2 SVGAGI (reference sequence).

The V and J genes are TRBV6-1 and TRBJ1-1; weak D call: TRBD1 (5 bases). Trimming took 1 base from V and 7 from J, leaving 13 bases between them. This CDR3 contains 14 residues. CDR1 is MNHNS and CDR2 is SASEGT in the germline V gene. The CDR3: CASSEGGTQLEAFF. DNA of the CDR3: TGTGCCAGCAGTGAAGGGGGGACCCAACTTGAAGCTTTCTTT.

The chain carries TRBV27 and TRBJ2-5, with 13 bases lining up with TRBD2. Trimming took 6 bases from V and 1 from J; bases not matched to a gene: 2. The germline CDR1 and CDR2 sequences are MNHEY and SMNVEV (reference sequence). The CDR3 runs 15 residues. The DNA of the CDR3 is TGTGCCAGCAGCAGGACTAGCGGGAGCCAAGAGACCCAGTACTTC. This codes for CASSRTSGSQETQYF.

The chain employs TRBV2 and TRBJ1-5; TRBD1 matches at 8 bases. The CDR3 is 15 amino acids. V lost 4 bases, J lost 7 bases, and 9 bases stayed unmatched. The germline V gene has CDR1 SNHLY and CDR2 FYNNEI. In nucleotides, the CDR3 is TGTGCCAGCAGTGTGGCTCAGGGGGCGGGACAGCCCCAGCATTTT. It specifies CASSVAQGAGQPQHF. Complete variable domain (other parts from reference TRBV2 and TRBJ1-5): EPEVTQTPSHQVTQMGQEVILRCVPISNHLYFYWYRQILGQKVEFLVSFYNNEISEKSEIFDDQFSVERPDGSNFTLKIRSTKLEDSAMYFCASSVAQGAGQPQHFGDGTRLSIL.

In DNA, the CDR3 is TGTGCCAGCAGCCAAGACAGGGGGAGACAAGAGACCCAGTACTTC. Its translation is CASSQDRGRQETQYF. This rearrangement joins TRBV9 to TRBJ2-5, with TRBD1 matching 9 bases. The germline V gene has CDR1 SGDLS and CDR2 YYNGEE. V lost 4 bases, J lost 2 bases, and 6 bases stayed unmatched. The CDR3 runs to 15 residues.

V is TRBV9 and J is TRBJ2-3; 11 nucleotides align to TRBD2. This CDR3 comprises 16 residues. V lost 0 bases and J lost 3; bases outside the gene matches: 3. Germline loops: CDR1 SGDLS, CDR2 YYNGEE. The CDR3 sequence: CASSVVAGGVTDTQYF. CDR3 sequence (DNA): TGTGCCAGCAGCGTAGTAGCGGGAGGGGTTACAGATACGCAGTATTTT.

The V call is TRBV7-9, the J call TRBJ1-2; 11 bases fit TRBD1. The CDR3 is made up of 16 amino acids. Germline V gene sequence: CDR1 SEHNR, CDR2 FQNEAQ (reference sequence). V shed 5 bases, J shed 0 bases, and the junction held 5 bases outside the gene matches. Here the CDR3 reads CASSPGQGVSNYGYTF. The CDR3 DNA is TGTGCCAGCAGCCCGGGACAGGGGGTGTCTAACTATGGCTACACCTTC.

The chain employs TRBV6-5 and TRBJ1-1, with unresolved D. This CDR3 spans 10 amino acids. V lost 8 bases and J 5 bases, leaving 6 bases between the germline ends. Germline values: CDR1 MNHEY, CDR2 SVGAGI. CDR3 DNA sequence: TGTGCCAGCCGGGGTACTGAAGCTTTCTTT. Protein: CASRGTEAFF.

The V call is TRBV4-3, the J call TRBJ1-2; D is ambiguous. Trimming cost V 3 bases and J 0 bases, with 11 bases left between them. The CDR3 covers 15 residues. Germline lookup yields CDR1 LGHNA and CDR2 YSLEER. The DNA for the CDR3 is TGCGCCAGCAGCCATAGTGACACACCTAACTATGGCTACACCTTC. Translation gives CASSHSDTPNYGYTF.

This chain uses TRBV27 with TRBJ2-2; TRBD2 matches at 10 bases. Germline V gives CDR1 MNHEY, CDR2 SMNVEV (reference sequence). J lost 6 bases, V lost 6 bases, and 13 bases had no gene match. The CDR3 is made up of 17 amino acids. In DNA, the CDR3 is TGTGCCAGCAGACCTAGGCTGGGACTAGCGTTGGCCGGGGAGCTGTTTTTT. Translating gives CASRPRLGLALAGELFF.

V usage is TRBV6-1 and J usage is TRBJ2-5; TRBD1 matches at 10 bases. The CDR3 extends over 14 amino acids. Germline CDR1 and CDR2: MNHNS and SASEGT. The V and J ends lost 6 bases and 5 bases, in that order; junction bases with no gene match: 6. The CDR3: CASSLTGGRETQYF. In DNA form, the CDR3 reads TGTGCCAGCAGCCTGACAGGGGGCAGGGAGACCCAGTACTTC.

This clone has only one observation. This chain links TRBV6-6 with TRBJ2-7; 8 bases match TRBD2. There are 14 residues in the CDR3. Losses at the gene ends were 5 bases for V and 2 bases for J; bases not matched to a gene: 5. The germline V gene encodes CDR1 MNHNY and CDR2 SVGAGI (reference sequence). The DNA of the CDR3 is TGTGCCAGCAGTCTTAGCGGGATTACCTACGAGCAGTACTTC. Amino acids: CASSLSGITYEQYF.

The rearrangement uses TRBV11-2 and TRBJ1-1; D is unclear. The V and J ends lost 5 bases and 1 base respectively, with 14 bases between them. CDR3 size: 15 residues. Germline loops: CDR1 SGHAT, CDR2 FQNNGV. The CDR3 sequence is CASSPRQNRNTEAFF. The CDR3 DNA reads TGTGCCAGCAGCCCCCGTCAGAATCGGAACACTGAAGCTTTCTTT.

The genes are TRBV10-1 and TRBJ2-3; 10 bases fit TRBD2. The length of the CDR3 is 17 residues. From germline, CDR1 is WNHNN and CDR2 SYGVQD (reference sequence). V gave up 0 bases and J gave up 0 bases; unmatched junction bases: 3. The CDR3 nucleotides read TGCGCCAGCAGTGAGTCTGGAGCGGGAGGGAGCACAGATACGCAGTATTTT. Encoded protein: CASSESGAGGSTDTQYF.

V usage is TRBV7-6 and J usage is TRBJ2-5, with D hard to call. Per germline, CDR1 SGHVS and CDR2 FNYEAQ. This CDR3 region has 11 residues. V was cut by 1 base and J by 9 bases, with 6 bases left in between. The CDR3 protein is CASSLEQAQYF. The CDR3 DNA reads TGTGCCAGCAGCTTAGAGCAGGCCCAGTACTTC.

In this sample, this clone turned up a few times. The chain couples TRBV6-1 to TRBJ2-3, with TRBD1 matching over 7 bases. The CDR3 totals 14 residues. Germline CDR1 reads MNHNS; CDR2 reads SASEGT. Trimming took 7 bases from V and 1 from J; bases not matched to a gene: 5. CDR3 DNA sequence: TGTGCCAGCACTTCCGGACAGGGCACAGATACGCAGTATTTT. Its translation is CASTSGQGTDTQYF.

The genes are TRBV5-5 and TRBJ1-5, with unresolved D. V was shortened by 4 bases and J by 2 bases, with 10 bases between the two germline ends. The CDR3 covers 14 residues. Looked up from germline, CDR1 is SGHKS and CDR2 is YYEKEE (reference sequence). In DNA form, the CDR3 reads TGTGCCAGCAGCAGCCCGGGCCGCAATCAGCCCCAGCATTTT. Residues: CASSSPGRNQPQHF.

The chain has TRBV19 and TRBJ1-4; 7 bases map to TRBD1. Germline CDR1 and CDR2: LNHDA and SQIVND (reference sequence). Germline trimming cut 8 bases from V and 5 bases from J; bases unmatched to any gene: 8. This CDR3 region has 14 residues. CDR3 in amino acids: CASYDRASNEKLFF. The CDR3 nucleotides read TGTGCCAGTTATGACAGGGCCTCAAATGAAAAACTGTTTTTT.

The CDR3 sequence: CASSSITSGRYHEQYF. CDR3 in DNA: TGTGCCAGCAGTTCCATAACTAGCGGGAGGTACCACGAGCAGTACTTC. This chain uses TRBV6-5 with TRBJ2-7, with TRBD2 matching 12 bases. In germline, CDR1 is MNHEY, CDR2 SVGAGI. There are 16 residues in the CDR3. After removal of 4 bases from V and 5 bases from J, the junction contained 9 bases not matched to a gene.

This sequence joins TRBV6-6 and TRBJ2-7; possibly TRBD1 or TRBD2 for D (5 bases each). Germline CDR1 and CDR2: MNHNY and SVGAGI (reference sequence). The CDR3 runs 15 residues. V was cut by 0 bases and J by 2 bases, with 11 bases left in between. The CDR3 DNA is TGTGCCAGCAGTTACTCGGCACGGGGCACCTACGAGCAGTACTTC. It codes for CASSYSARGTYEQYF.

This chain links TRBV28 with TRBJ1-4; the D is unclear. Germline V gene lookup returns CDR1 MDHEN and CDR2 SYDVKM. V was cut by 8 bases and J by 7 bases, with 11 bases left in between. The CDR3 runs 12 residues. DNA of the CDR3: TGTGCCAGCGGGAACCATGGTGAAAAACTGTTTTTT. It translates to CASGNHGEKLFF. Looking up the rest from reference TRBV28 and TRBJ1-4 gives the full variable domain: DVKVTQSSRYLVKRTGEKVFLECVQDMDHENMFWYRQDPGLGLRLIYFSYDVKMKEKGDIPEGYSVSREKKERFSLILESASTNQTSMYLCASGNHGEKLFFGSGTQLSVL.

V is TRBV5-4 and J is TRBJ2-7; 11 bases are shared with TRBD2. After removal of 6 bases from V and 4 bases from J, the junction contained 3 bases not matched to a gene. The CDR3 is 13 residues long. From germline, CDR1 is SGHNT and CDR2 YYREEE (reference sequence). CDR3 in amino acids: CASKGTSGYEQYF. The CDR3 DNA reads TGTGCCAGCAAAGGGACTAGCGGTTACGAGCAGTACTTC.

The chain couples TRBV7-9 to TRBJ1-5, with D possibly matching TRBD1 (5 bases). CDR3 length: 16 amino acids. Germline values: CDR1 SEHNR, CDR2 FQNEAQ (reference sequence). Trimming took off 4 bases at V and 2 bases at J, with 15 bases between the two ends. The CDR3 loop is CASSSGTYEGNQPQHF. The CDR3 coding sequence is TGTGCCAGCAGCTCGGGGACCTACGAGGGCAATCAGCCCCAGCATTTT.

This chain links TRBV28 with TRBJ2-1; D gene uncertain. Germline CDR1 MDHEN, CDR2 SYDVKM. The length of the CDR3 is 15 residues. Trimming cost V 6 bases and J 5 bases, with 17 bases left between them. This CDR3 reads CASSRSSRPHNEQFF. CDR3 DNA sequence: TGTGCCAGCAGCCGCTCTAGTCGACCCCACAATGAGCAGTTCTTC. Together with reference TRBV28 and TRBJ2-1, the CDR3 gives the full variable domain: DVKVTQSSRYLVKRTGEKVFLECVQDMDHENMFWYRQDPGLGLRLIYFSYDVKMKEKGDIPEGYSVSREKKERFSLILESASTNQTSMYLCASSRSSRPHNEQFFGPGTRLTVL.

The chain combines TRBV28 with TRBJ2-7, with no clear D. The CDR3 is 16 amino acids. Germline CDR1 MDHEN, CDR2 SYDVKM. Trimming removed 3 bases at V and 1 base at J, with 16 bases between. The CDR3 DNA reads TGTGCCAGCAGTTTTAGTGTAGGACCATCTTCCTACGAGCAGTACTTC. This gives the protein CASSFSVGPSSYEQYF.